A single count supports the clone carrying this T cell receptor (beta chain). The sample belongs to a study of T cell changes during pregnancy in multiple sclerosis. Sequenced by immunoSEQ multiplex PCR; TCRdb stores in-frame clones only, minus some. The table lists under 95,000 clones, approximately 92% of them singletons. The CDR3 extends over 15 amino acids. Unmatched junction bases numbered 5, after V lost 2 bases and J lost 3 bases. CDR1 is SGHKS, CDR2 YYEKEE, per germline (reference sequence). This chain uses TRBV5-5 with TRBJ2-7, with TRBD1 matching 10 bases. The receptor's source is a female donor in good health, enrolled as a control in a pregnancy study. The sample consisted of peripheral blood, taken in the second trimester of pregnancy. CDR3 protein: CASSFSDRGLYEQYF. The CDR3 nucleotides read TGTGCCAGCAGCTTCTCCGACAGGGGGCTCTACGAGCAGTACTTC.